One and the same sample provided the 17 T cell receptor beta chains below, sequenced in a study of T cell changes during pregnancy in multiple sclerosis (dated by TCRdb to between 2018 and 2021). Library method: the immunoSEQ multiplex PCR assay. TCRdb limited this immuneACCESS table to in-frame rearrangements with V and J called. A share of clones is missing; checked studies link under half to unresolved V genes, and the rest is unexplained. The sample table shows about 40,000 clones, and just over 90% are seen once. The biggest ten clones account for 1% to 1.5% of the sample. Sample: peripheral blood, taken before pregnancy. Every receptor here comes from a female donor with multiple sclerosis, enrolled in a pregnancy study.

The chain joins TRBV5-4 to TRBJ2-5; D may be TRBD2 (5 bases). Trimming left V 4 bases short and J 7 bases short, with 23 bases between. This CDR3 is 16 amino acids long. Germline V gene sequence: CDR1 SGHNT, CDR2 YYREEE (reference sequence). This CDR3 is CASSPSGAGLRRTQYF. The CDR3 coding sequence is TGTGCCAGCAGCCCCTCTGGAGCAGGACTCCGACGGACCCAGTACTTC.

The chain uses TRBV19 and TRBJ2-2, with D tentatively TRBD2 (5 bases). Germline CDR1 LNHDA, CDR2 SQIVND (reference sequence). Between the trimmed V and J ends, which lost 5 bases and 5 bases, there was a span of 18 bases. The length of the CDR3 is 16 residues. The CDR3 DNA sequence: TGTGCCAGTAGTTATAATGCAGGCCGGGGAACCGGGGAGCTGTTTTTT. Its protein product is CASSYNAGRGTGELFF.

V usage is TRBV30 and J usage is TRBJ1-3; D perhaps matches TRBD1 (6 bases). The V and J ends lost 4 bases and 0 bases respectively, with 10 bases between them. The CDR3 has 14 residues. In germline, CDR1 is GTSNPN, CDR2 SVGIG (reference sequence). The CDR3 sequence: CAWNGGHSGNTIYF. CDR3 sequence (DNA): TGTGCCTGGAATGGGGGCCACTCTGGAAACACCATATATTTT.

CDR3 amino acids: CASSLYTGWGQETQYF. In nucleotides, the CDR3 is TGTGCCAGCAGTTTATATACAGGGTGGGGACAAGAGACCCAGTACTTC. The J gene is TRBJ2-5, the V gene TRBV28, with a weak D call TRBD1 (6 bases). Germline CDR1 and CDR2: MDHEN and SYDVKM. This CDR3 comprises 16 residues. Trimming removed 1 base from V and 2 bases from J, with 14 bases in between. Full variable domain (remainder filled in from reference TRBV28 and TRBJ2-5): DVKVTQSSRYLVKRTGEKVFLECVQDMDHENMFWYRQDPGLGLRLIYFSYDVKMKEKGDIPEGYSVSREKKERFSLILESASTNQTSMYLCASSLYTGWGQETQYFGPGTRLLVL.

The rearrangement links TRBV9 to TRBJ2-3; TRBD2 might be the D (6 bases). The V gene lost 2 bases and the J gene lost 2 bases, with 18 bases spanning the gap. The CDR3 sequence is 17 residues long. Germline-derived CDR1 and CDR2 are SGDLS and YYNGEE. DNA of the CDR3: TGTGCCAGCAGCGTCTGGGACTCGGGGGAATACACAGATACGCAGTATTTT. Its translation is CASSVWDSGEYTDTQYF. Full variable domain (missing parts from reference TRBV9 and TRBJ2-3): DSGVTQTPKHLITATGQRVTLRCSPRSGDLSVYWYQQSLDQGLQFLIQYYNGEERAKGNILERFSAQQFPDLHSELNLSSLELGDSALYFCASSVWDSGEYTDTQYFGPGTRLTVL.

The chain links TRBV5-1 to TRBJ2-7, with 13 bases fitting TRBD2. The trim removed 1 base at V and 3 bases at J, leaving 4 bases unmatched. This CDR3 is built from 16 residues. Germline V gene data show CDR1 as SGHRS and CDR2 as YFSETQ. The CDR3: CASSLMGLAGIYEQYF. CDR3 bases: TGCGCCAGCAGCTTGATGGGACTAGCGGGAATCTACGAGCAGTACTTC.

The CDR3 protein is CASSGGLAGWGETQYF. CDR3 DNA sequence: TGTGCCAGCAGCGGGGGACTAGCGGGATGGGGGGAGACCCAGTACTTC. V is TRBV9 and J is TRBJ2-5, with 13 bases fitting TRBD2. With 3 bases clipped from V and 5 bases from J, the junction kept 7 bases outside the gene matches. This CDR3 region has 16 residues. The germline V gene has CDR1 SGDLS and CDR2 YYNGEE.

As DNA, the CDR3 is TGTGCCAGCAGCCTGAGAGCGGGACAGGGAAATGGCTACACCTTC. As protein: CASSLRAGQGNGYTF. The V call is TRBV14, the J call TRBJ1-2; 9 nucleotides match TRBD1. The V gene end was trimmed by 4 bases and the J gene end by 6 bases; junction bases not matched to a gene: 9. The germline CDR1 and CDR2 sequences are SGHDN and FVKESK. CDR3 length: 15 amino acids.

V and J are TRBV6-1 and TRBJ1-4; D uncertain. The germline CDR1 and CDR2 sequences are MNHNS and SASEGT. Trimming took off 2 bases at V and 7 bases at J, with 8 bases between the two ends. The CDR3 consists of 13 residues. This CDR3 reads CASSETEIEKLFF. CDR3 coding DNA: TGTGCCAGCAGTGAAACTGAAATTGAAAAACTGTTTTTT.

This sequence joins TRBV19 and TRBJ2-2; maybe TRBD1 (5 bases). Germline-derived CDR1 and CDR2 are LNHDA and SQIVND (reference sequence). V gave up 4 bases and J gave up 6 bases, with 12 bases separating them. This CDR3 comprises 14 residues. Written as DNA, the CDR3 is TGTGCCAGTAGTAACCAGGGTGTTCCCGGGGAGCTGTTTTTT. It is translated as CASSNQGVPGELFF.

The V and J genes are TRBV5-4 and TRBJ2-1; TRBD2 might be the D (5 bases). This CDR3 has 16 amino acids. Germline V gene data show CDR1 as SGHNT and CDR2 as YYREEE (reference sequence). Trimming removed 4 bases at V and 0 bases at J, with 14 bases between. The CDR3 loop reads CASSADVGDSYNEQFF. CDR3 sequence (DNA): TGTGCCAGCAGCGCGGATGTGGGAGACTCCTACAATGAGCAGTTCTTC.

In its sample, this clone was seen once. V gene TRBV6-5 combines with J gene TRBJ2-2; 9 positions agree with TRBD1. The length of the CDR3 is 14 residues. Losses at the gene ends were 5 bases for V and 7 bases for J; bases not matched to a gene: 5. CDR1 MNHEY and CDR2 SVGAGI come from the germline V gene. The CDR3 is CASSQTGGDGELFF. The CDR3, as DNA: TGTGCCAGCAGTCAGACAGGGGGGGACGGGGAGCTGTTTTTT.

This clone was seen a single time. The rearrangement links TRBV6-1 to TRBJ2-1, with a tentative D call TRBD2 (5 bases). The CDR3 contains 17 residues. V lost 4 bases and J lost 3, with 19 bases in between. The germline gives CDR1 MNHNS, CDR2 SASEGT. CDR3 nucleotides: TGTGCCAGCAGTGGTGGTGGTAGCGCCATTATCTACAATGAGCAGTTCTTC. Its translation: CASSGGGSAIIYNEQFF.

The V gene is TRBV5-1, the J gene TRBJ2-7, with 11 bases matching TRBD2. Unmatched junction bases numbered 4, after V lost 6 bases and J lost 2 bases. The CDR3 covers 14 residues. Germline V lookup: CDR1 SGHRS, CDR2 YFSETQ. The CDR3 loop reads CASTLAGGPYEQYF. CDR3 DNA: TGCGCCAGCACATTAGCGGGAGGGCCCTACGAGCAGTACTTC.

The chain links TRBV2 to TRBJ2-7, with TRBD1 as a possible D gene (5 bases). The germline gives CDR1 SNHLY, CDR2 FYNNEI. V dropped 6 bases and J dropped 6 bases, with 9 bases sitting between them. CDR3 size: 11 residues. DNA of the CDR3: TGTGCCAGCAGAAAGACAGTCGAGCAGTACTTC. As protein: CASRKTVEQYF.

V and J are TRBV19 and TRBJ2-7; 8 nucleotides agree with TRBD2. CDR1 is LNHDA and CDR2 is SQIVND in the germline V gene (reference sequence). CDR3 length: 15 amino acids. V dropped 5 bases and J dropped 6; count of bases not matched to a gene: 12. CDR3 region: CASSGPGGPSGEQYF. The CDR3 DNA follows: TGTGCCAGTAGTGGGCCGGGAGGGCCTTCTGGCGAGCAGTACTTC.

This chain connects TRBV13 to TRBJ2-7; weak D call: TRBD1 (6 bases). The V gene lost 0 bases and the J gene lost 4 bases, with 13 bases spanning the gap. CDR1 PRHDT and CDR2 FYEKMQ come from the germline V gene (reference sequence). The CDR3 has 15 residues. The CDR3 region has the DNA TGTGCCAGCAGCTTAGGAACAGGGATCGGGTACGAGCAGTACTTC. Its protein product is CASSLGTGIGYEQYF.